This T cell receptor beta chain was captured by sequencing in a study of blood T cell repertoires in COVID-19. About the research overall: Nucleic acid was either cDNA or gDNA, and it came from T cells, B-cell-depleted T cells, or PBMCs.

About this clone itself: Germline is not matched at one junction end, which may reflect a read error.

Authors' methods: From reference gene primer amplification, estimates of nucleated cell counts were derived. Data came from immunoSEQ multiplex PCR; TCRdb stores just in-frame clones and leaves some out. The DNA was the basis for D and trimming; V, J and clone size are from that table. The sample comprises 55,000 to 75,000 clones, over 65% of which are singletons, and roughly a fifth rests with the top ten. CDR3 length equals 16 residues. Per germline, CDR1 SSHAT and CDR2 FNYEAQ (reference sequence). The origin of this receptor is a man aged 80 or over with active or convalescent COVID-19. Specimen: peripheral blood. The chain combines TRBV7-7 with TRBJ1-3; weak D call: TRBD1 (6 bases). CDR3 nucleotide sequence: TGTGCTAGCAGCTTAGTCACAGGGATGGCTGGAAACACCATATATTTT. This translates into CASSLVTGMAGNTIYF. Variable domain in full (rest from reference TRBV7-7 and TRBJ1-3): GAGVSQSPRYKVTKRGQDVTLRCDPISSHATLYWYQQALGQGPEFLTYFNYEAQPDKSGLPSDRFSAERPEGSISTLTIQRTEQRDSAMYRCASSLVTGMAGNTIYFGEGSWLTVV.